The next 25 T cell receptor beta chains were all read from a single sample in a study of OX40 agonist ivuxolimab in advanced cancers. Clones were read by immunoSEQ multiplex PCR, and TCRdb kept only the in-frame ones, dropping some. Of tens of thousands of clones listed, about 84% are singletons. Material: CD4+ or CD8+ T cells sorted from blood, obtained in a trial of the OX40 agonist ivuxolimab. The receptors stem from an adult with an advanced solid tumor such as melanoma, head and neck, liver or kidney cancer.

To note about this clone: A junction boundary mismatches the germline segment, possibly from a read error. The chain joins TRBV30 to TRBJ2-7; TRBD2 matches 9 bases. This CDR3 is built from 13 residues. The germline V gene has CDR1 GTSNPN and CDR2 SVGIG (reference sequence). The CDR3 coding sequence is TGTGCCCGGAGTGAGGAGCGGGAGGCCCCGCAGTACTTC. As protein: CARSEEREAPQYF.

This chain uses TRBV9 with TRBJ2-7; TRBD2 agrees at 15 bases. Looked up from germline, CDR1 is SGDLS and CDR2 is YYNGEE. This CDR3 comprises 20 residues. Germline trimming cut 0 bases from V and 7 bases from J; bases unmatched to any gene: 17. In DNA, the CDR3 is TGTGCCAGCAGCGTAGGTGGGGTGCCGGGACTAGCGGGAGGCCGAAGTGAGCAGTACTTC. As protein: CASSVGGVPGLAGGRSEQYF.

This chain uses TRBV7-9 with TRBJ1-1, with D possibly TRBD1 on 6 matching bases. V lost 6 bases to trimming and J lost 1 base, with 9 bases between them. The CDR3 sequence is 13 residues long. CDR1 and CDR2 from the germline V gene are SEHNR and FQNEAQ (reference sequence). The CDR3 spells CASRSTGNTEAFF. DNA for the CDR3: TGTGCCAGCAGATCGACAGGGAACACTGAAGCTTTCTTT.

This clone came up once. The chain recombines TRBV29-1 with TRBJ1-3; weak D call: TRBD1 (6 bases). Germline V gene sequence: CDR1 SQVTM, CDR2 ANQGSEA. The CDR3 is 16 residues long. V lost 6 bases, J lost 0 bases, and 18 bases lay in between. This chain's CDR3 is CSVGPEQGYSGNTIYF. DNA of the CDR3: TGCAGCGTCGGGCCCGAACAGGGCTACTCTGGAAACACCATATATTTT.

The rearrangement uses TRBV10-3 and TRBJ2-1; TRBD1 or TRBD2 may be the D gene (5 bases each). The germline gives CDR1 ENHRY, CDR2 SYGVKD. Trimming stripped 7 bases from V and 5 bases from J, with 12 bases between. The CDR3 totals 13 residues. This CDR3 is CAITRDENNEQFF. The CDR3 DNA follows: TGTGCCATCACCCGGGACGAAAACAATGAGCAGTTCTTC.

CDR3 DNA: TGCGCCAGCAGCTTCCTAGCGGGGTCGAACACCGGGGAGCTGTTTTTT. Translating gives CASSFLAGSNTGELFF. V and J are TRBV5-1 and TRBJ2-2; 9 nucleotides match TRBD2. The CDR3 length is 16 residues. Per the germline V gene, CDR1 is SGHRS and CDR2 is YFSETQ. Trimming cost V 2 bases and J 0 bases; bases outside gene matches: 2.

The J gene is TRBJ2-1, the V gene TRBV19, with TRBD1 as a possible D gene (5 bases). The CDR3 length is 14 residues. Per germline, CDR1 LNHDA and CDR2 SQIVND (reference sequence). Trimming pared 3 bases from V and 5 bases from J, leaving 11 bases between. The DNA of the CDR3 is TGTGCCAGTAGTATTGGTTCAGGGAACAATGAGCAGTTCTTC. Its protein product is CASSIGSGNNEQFF.

This sequence joins TRBV5-4 and TRBJ2-5, with TRBD2 identical over 7 bases. Matching the DNA end better, TRBJ2-7 makes the J call doubtful. Germline V gene sequence: CDR1 SGHNT, CDR2 YYREEE (reference sequence). The CDR3 covers 15 residues. CDR3 sequence: CASSLAASGPYEQYF. The CDR3 DNA sequence: TGTGCCAGCAGCTTGGCCGCTAGCGGACCCTACGAGCAGTACTTC.

The rearrangement uses TRBV7-9 and TRBJ1-6; no reliable D call. The CDR3 is made up of 14 amino acids. The V and J ends lost 7 bases and 7 bases respectively, with 14 bases between them. Germline V CDR1 and CDR2: SEHNR, FQNEAQ (reference sequence). This chain's CDR3 is CASNIGYQNSPLHF. CDR3 in DNA: TGTGCCAGCAACATAGGCTATCAGAATTCACCCCTCCACTTT.

The V and J genes are TRBV5-1 and TRBJ2-7; the match to TRBD1 covers 9 bases. CDR1 and CDR2 from the germline V gene are SGHRS and YFSETQ. V lost 4 bases to trimming and J lost 3 bases; unmatched junction nucleotides: 8. The CDR3 spans 15 residues. CDR3 DNA: TGCGCCAGCAGCGACCGGGACAGGGATAACTACGAGCAGTACTTC. Its protein is CASSDRDRDNYEQYF.

The chain recombines TRBV11-3 with TRBJ2-2; 7 bases match TRBD1. Trimming removed 5 bases from V and 4 bases from J; junction bases left unmatched: 7. Germline V gene data show CDR1 as SGHNT and CDR2 as YENEEA. The CDR3 is 15 residues long. The CDR3 spells CASSPGTVGTGELFF. CDR3 DNA: TGTGCCAGCAGCCCGGGGACAGTGGGCACCGGGGAGCTGTTTTTT. Combining the CDR3 with reference TRBV11-3 and TRBJ2-2 gives the whole variable domain EAGVVQSPRYKIIEKKQPVAFWCNPISGHNTLYWYLQNLGQGPELLIRYENEEAVDDSQLPKDRFSAERLKGVDSTLKIQPAELGDSAVYLCASSPGTVGTGELFFGEGSRLTVL.

The V and J genes are TRBV7-2 and TRBJ2-5; possibly TRBD1 for D (5 bases). The germline V and J ends were trimmed by 5 bases and 2 bases, with 12 bases remaining between them. The CDR3 is 14 residues long. Germline values: CDR1 SGHTA, CDR2 FQGNSA. CDR3 sequence reads: CASSLGAVQETQYF. Written as DNA, the CDR3 is TGTGCCAGCAGCCTTGGGGCAGTACAAGAGACCCAGTACTTC.

The rearrangement links TRBV7-2 to TRBJ1-4; TRBD1 agrees at 9 bases. This CDR3 region has 14 residues. Germline values: CDR1 SGHTA, CDR2 FQGNSA. The junction had 8 bases not matched to a gene; V was cut back by 7 bases and J by 8 bases. The CDR3 nucleotides read TGTGCCAGCACCCCGGGACAGGGCCTAGAAAAACTGTTTTTT. As protein: CASTPGQGLEKLFF.

V gene TRBV14 combines with J gene TRBJ1-2; a weak D match, TRBD1 (6 bases). Trimming removed 3 bases from V and 0 bases from J, with 14 bases in between. CDR3 length equals 16 residues. In germline, CDR1 is SGHDN, CDR2 FVKESK. DNA for the CDR3: TGTGCCAGCAGCCAGGCGCAGGGGACCCCTAACTATGGCTACACCTTC. It specifies CASSQAQGTPNYGYTF.

The rearrangement joins TRBV11-1 to TRBJ2-2, with D perhaps matching TRBD1 (6 bases). The CDR3 is 13 amino acids. Germline assignment: CDR1 SGHAT and CDR2 FQDESV (reference sequence). With 2 bases removed from V and 6 bases from J, the gap between germline ends came to 7 bases. CDR3: CASSLPGAGELFF. The CDR3 DNA reads as TGTGCCAGCAGCTTACCAGGGGCCGGGGAGCTGTTTTTT. The full variable domain, its missing parts supplied by reference TRBV11-1 and TRBJ2-2, is EAEVAQSPRYKITEKSQAVAFWCDPISGHATLYWYRQILGQGPELLVQFQDESVVDDSQLPKDRFSAERLKGVDSTLKIQPAELGDSAMYLCASSLPGAGELFFGEGSRLTVL.

The chain has TRBV7-9 and TRBJ2-3, with 8 bases that match TRBD2. The V and J ends lost 5 bases and 0 bases, in that order; junction bases with no gene match: 4. The V gene's germline CDR1 is SEHNR and CDR2 FQNEAQ (reference sequence). The CDR3 runs to 15 residues. The CDR3 region has the DNA TGTGCCAGCAGCAGTAGCGGGGCTAGCACAGATACGCAGTATTTT. This sequence encodes CASSSSGASTDTQYF. Together with reference TRBV7-9 and TRBJ2-3, the CDR3 gives the full variable domain: DTGVSQNPRHKITKRGQNVTFRCDPISEHNRLYWYRQTLGQGPEFLTYFQNEAQLEKSRLLSDRFSAERPKGSFSTLEIQRTEQGDSAMYLCASSSSGASTDTQYFGPGTRLTVL.

In its sample, this clone was seen a few times. This chain connects TRBV5-8 to TRBJ1-1, with D maybe TRBD1 (5 bases). Germline V gene lookup returns CDR1 SGHTS and CDR2 YDEGEE. Trimming left V 4 bases short and J 3 bases short, with 25 bases between. The length of the CDR3 is 18 residues. The chain's CDR3 is CASSDLRQGGYVYTEAFF. DNA of the CDR3: TGTGCCAGCAGCGATCTCCGCCAGGGCGGGTACGTATACACTGAAGCTTTCTTT. Combining the CDR3 with reference TRBV5-8 and TRBJ1-1 gives the whole variable domain EAGVTQSPTHLIKTRGQQATLRCSPISGHTSVYWYQQALGLGLQFLLWYDEGEERNRGNFPPRFSGRQFPNYSSELNVNALELEDSALYLCASSDLRQGGYVYTEAFFGQGTRLTVV.

The CDR3 sequence: CASSLEGWGRTLNEQFF. In DNA, the CDR3 is TGTGCCAGCAGCTTAGAGGGGTGGGGCAGAACCCTCAATGAGCAGTTCTTC. The chain carries TRBV11-3 and TRBJ2-1, with D perhaps TRBD1 (5 bases). This CDR3 is built from 17 residues. Germline V gene lookup returns CDR1 SGHNT and CDR2 YENEEA. Deletions cut 0 bases from V and 6 bases from J, with 18 bases between.

This chain connects TRBV11-3 to TRBJ2-6, with 9 nucleotides matching TRBD1. V gave up 4 bases and J gave up 1 base; unmatched junction bases: 5. The CDR3 consists of 17 residues. Germline CDR1 SGHNT, CDR2 YENEEA. As DNA, the CDR3 is TGTGCCAGCAGCTCGGGACAGGGAAGTTCTGGGGCCAACGTCCTGACTTTC. This encodes CASSSGQGSSGANVLTF.

V and J are TRBV5-4 and TRBJ1-4, with D hard to call. Germline CDR1 and CDR2: SGHNT and YYREEE (reference sequence). The CDR3 length is 15 residues. The V and J ends lost 5 bases and 0 bases respectively, with 11 bases between them. The CDR3 nucleotides read TGTGCCAGCAGACCCGACCCTACAACTAATGAAAAACTGTTTTTT. This codes for CASRPDPTTNEKLFF.

The J gene is TRBJ1-6, the V gene TRBV7-6; D is ambiguous. This CDR3 has 16 amino acids. Germline CDR1 reads SGHVS; CDR2 reads FNYEAQ. V was pared by 5 bases and J by 6 bases, with 17 bases between. DNA for the CDR3: TGTGCCAGCAGCGCCCGAGCGAGCCTCGCTAATTCACCCCTCCACTTT. As protein: CASSARASLANSPLHF.

The chain couples TRBV5-1 to TRBJ2-3; TRBD1 agrees at 7 bases. The length of the CDR3 is 15 residues. The germline V gene has CDR1 SGHRS and CDR2 YFSETQ. V lost 4 bases, J lost 0 bases, and 5 bases stayed unmatched. The CDR3 DNA follows: TGCGCCAGCAGCCGGACAGGACCTAGCACAGATACGCAGTATTTT. Amino acid sequence: CASSRTGPSTDTQYF.

The chain uses TRBV10-3 and TRBJ2-1; 9 nucleotides match TRBD2. J gave up 7 bases and V 3 bases, and 7 bases lay outside the gene matches. The CDR3 totals 15 residues. Germline assignment: CDR1 ENHRY and CDR2 SYGVKD. The CDR3, as DNA: TGTGCCATCAGTGAAGCTAGCGGGGCCTTAAATGAGCAGTTCTTC. It specifies CAISEASGALNEQFF.

This chain uses TRBV20-1 with TRBJ1-3; possible D gene TRBD1, 6 bases. The V gene's germline CDR1 is DFQATT and CDR2 SNEGSKA (reference sequence). The CDR3 has 11 amino acids. The germline V and J ends were trimmed by 7 bases and 8 bases, with 12 bases remaining between them. The CDR3 DNA reads TGCAGTGTTAGTAGGGGGGACACCATATATTTT. This encodes CSVSRGDTIYF.

This clone was detected a few times. CDR3 amino acids: CASRPWGTKGEQYF. The CDR3 DNA follows: TGTGCCAGCAGGCCATGGGGTACCAAGGGCGAGCAGTACTTC. The chain employs TRBV13 and TRBJ2-7; D is unclear. Trimming stripped 6 bases from V and 6 bases from J, with 18 bases between. The CDR3 is 14 residues long. Per the germline V gene, CDR1 is PRHDT and CDR2 is FYEKMQ (reference sequence).